This TCR beta chain was recorded in a study of blood T cell repertoires in COVID-19. Study at large: Sample material is recorded as cDNA or gDNA derived from T cells, B-cell-depleted T cells, or PBMCs.

Germline loops: CDR1 KGHSH, CDR2 LQKENI. The CDR3 extends over 10 amino acids. The V gene lost 8 bases and the J gene lost 5 bases, with 6 bases spanning the gap. Profiling relied on immunoSEQ multiplex PCR, and the TCRdb table lists in-frame clones only, not all of them. The sample gives some 33,000 clones, around 90% of which show up once; around 20% is in the top ten. The clonotype comes from a man in his sixties with acute or convalescent COVID-19. The material sequenced was peripheral blood. The V and J genes are TRBV18 and TRBJ2-5; D is ambiguous. CDR3 bases: TGTGCCAGCACAACGGAGACCCAGTACTTC. Residues: CASTTETQYF.